This is a list of T cell receptor beta chains from one sample in a study of blood T cell repertoires in COVID-19. Sequenced by immunoSEQ multiplex PCR; TCRdb stores in-frame clones only, minus some. This sample has some 210,000 clones, with 70% to 90% found just once. The sequenced sample consisted of PBMCs or T cells enriched from blood (not recorded which). The source of these receptors is a man between 35 and 55 years old who had recovered from COVID-19. CDR3s include the opening cysteine and the closing phenylalanine or tryptophan. A D gene is named only where the DNA matches it firmly. A row's size may be missing; if present it is once, few, many or a size class.

abundance: .
v_gene: TRBV12-5
d_gene: TRBD2
j_gene: TRBJ2-1
CDR3aa: CASGPPTGTSGSGEQFF
CDR3nt: TGTGCTAGTGGTCCCCCTACCGGGACTAGCGGCTCGGGTGAGCAGTTCTTC

abundance: .
v_gene: TRBV7-6
d_gene: TRBD2
j_gene: TRBJ2-3
CDR3aa: CASSLTSGLTDTQYF
CDR3nt: TGTGCCAGCAGCTTAACTAGCGGGTTAACAGATACGCAGTATTTT

abundance: .
v_gene: TRBV5-4
d_gene: TRBD2
j_gene: TRBJ2-7
CDR3aa: CASSWAVAGGSYEQYF
CDR3nt: TGTGCCAGCAGCTGGGCCGTAGCGGGAGGCTCCTACGAGCAGTACTTC

abundance: .
v_gene: TRBV19
d_gene: TRBD2
j_gene: TRBJ2-2
CDR3aa: CASSLLAGGATGELFF
CDR3nt: TGTGCCAGTAGCTTACTAGCGGGGGGGGCCACCGGGGAGCTGTTTTTT

abundance: .
v_gene: TRBV5-6
d_gene: .
j_gene: TRBJ2-2
CDR3aa: CASSSQATGELFF
CDR3nt: TGTGCCAGCAGCTCCCAAGCAACCGGGGAGCTGTTTTTT

abundance: .
v_gene: TRBV27
d_gene: .
j_gene: TRBJ1-5
CDR3aa: CASSKQGDYSNQPQHF
CDR3nt: TGTGCCAGCTCTAAGCAGGGCGATTATAGCAATCAGCCCCAGCATTTT

abundance: .
v_gene: TRBV5-1
d_gene: .
j_gene: TRBJ2-5
CDR3aa: CASSLGWLVETQYF
CDR3nt: TGCGCCAGCAGCTTGGGTTGGCTAGTGGAGACCCAGTACTTC

abundance: .
v_gene: TRBV15
d_gene: .
j_gene: TRBJ2-3
CDR3aa: CATSRDPRGADTQYF
CDR3nt: TGTGCCACCAGCAGAGATCCCAGGGGTGCAGATACGCAGTATTTT

abundance: .
v_gene: TRBV3-1/TRBV3-2
d_gene: .
j_gene: TRBJ1-4
CDR3aa: CASSDRGEKLFF
CDR3nt: TGTGCCAGCAGCGATCGGGGTGAAAAACTGTTTTTT

abundance: .
v_gene: TRBV19
d_gene: TRBD1
j_gene: TRBJ2-2
CDR3aa: CASSRQGSTGELFF
CDR3nt: TGTGCCAGTAGTAGACAGGGATCCACCGGGGAGCTGTTTTTT

abundance: .
v_gene: TRBV11-2
d_gene: TRBD1
j_gene: TRBJ2-2
CDR3aa: CASSRDRGRSNTGELFF
CDR3nt: TGTGCCAGCAGCCGGGACAGGGGACGATCGAACACCGGGGAGCTGTTTTTT

abundance: once
v_gene: TRBV19
d_gene: TRBD1
j_gene: TRBJ1-2
CDR3aa: CASTPLRTGSNYGYTF
CDR3nt: TGTGCCAGTACCCCCTTGAGGACAGGTTCTAACTATGGCTACACCTTC

abundance: .
v_gene: TRBV5-8
d_gene: .
j_gene: TRBJ1-3
CDR3aa: CASTRQLGTIYF
CDR3nt: TGTGCCAGCACTCGGCAGCTCGGGACCATATATTTT

abundance: .
v_gene: TRBV5-6
d_gene: .
j_gene: TRBJ1-2
CDR3aa: CASSPGLGYGYTF
CDR3nt: TGTGCCAGCAGTCCGGGACTCGGCTATGGCTACACCTTC

abundance: .
v_gene: TRBV7-9
d_gene: TRBD1
j_gene: TRBJ2-7
CDR3aa: CAGQGDYEQYF
CDR3nt: TGTGCCGGACAGGGAGACTACGAGCAGTACTTC

abundance: .
v_gene: TRBV19
d_gene: .
j_gene: TRBJ1-1
CDR3aa: CASSIRDGTKAFF
CDR3nt: TGTGCCAGTAGTATACGAGACGGGACAAAAGCTTTCTTT

abundance: .
v_gene: TRBV21-1
d_gene: .
j_gene: TRBJ2-3
CDR3aa: CASSKRKAPGDSDTQYF
CDR3nt: TGTGCCAGCAGCAAAAGGAAGGCCCCCGGAGATTCGGATACGCAGTATTTT

abundance: .
v_gene: TRBV19
d_gene: .
j_gene: TRBJ2-7
CDR3aa: CASSPGRGEQYF
CDR3nt: TGTGCCAGTAGTCCAGGGCGAGGCGAGCAGTACTTC

abundance: few
v_gene: TRBV12-3/TRBV12-4
d_gene: .
j_gene: TRBJ2-1
CDR3aa: CASSPSDSPVQFF
CDR3nt: TGTGCCAGCAGTCCCTCCGACTCCCCGGTTCAGTTCTTC

abundance: .
v_gene: TRBV18
d_gene: .
j_gene: TRBJ1-2
CDR3aa: CASSLSSRPDLYGYTF
CDR3nt: TGTGCCAGCTCACTCTCGAGTCGTCCCGATCTCTATGGCTACACCTTC

abundance: .
v_gene: TRBV7-3
d_gene: TRBD1
j_gene: TRBJ2-1
CDR3aa: CASSLTRDSINEQFF
CDR3nt: TGTGCCAGCAGCTTAACTCGGGACAGCATCAATGAGCAGTTCTTC

abundance: .
v_gene: TRBV2
d_gene: TRBD1
j_gene: TRBJ1-2
CDR3aa: CASSETDRGNYGYTF
CDR3nt: TGTGCCAGCAGTGAAACCGACAGGGGTAACTATGGCTACACCTTC

abundance: .
v_gene: TRBV10-3
d_gene: .
j_gene: TRBJ2-1
CDR3aa: CAISAGKGSVAGNEQFF
CDR3nt: TGTGCCATCAGTGCGGGGAAGGGCAGCGTTGCGGGGAATGAGCAGTTCTTC

abundance: once
v_gene: TRBV3-1/TRBV3-2
d_gene: .
j_gene: TRBJ2-7
CDR3aa: CASSQDSSAGYEQYF
CDR3nt: TGTGCCAGCAGCCAAGATTCTAGCGCAGGCTACGAGCAGTACTTC

abundance: once
v_gene: TRBV7-9
d_gene: .
j_gene: TRBJ1-2
CDR3aa: CASSSKIGDSYGYTF
CDR3nt: TGTGCCAGCAGCTCAAAAATAGGGGATTCCTATGGCTACACCTTC

abundance: .
v_gene: TRBV18
d_gene: .
j_gene: TRBJ2-5
CDR3aa: CASSPPGIGETQYF
CDR3nt: TGTGCCAGCTCACCACCGGGCATCGGAGAGACCCAGTACTTC

abundance: .
v_gene: TRBV5-8
d_gene: .
j_gene: TRBJ1-2
CDR3aa: CASSKMTVDYGYTF
CDR3nt: TGTGCCAGCAGCAAAATGACAGTCGACTATGGCTACACCTTC

abundance: .
v_gene: TRBV10-2
d_gene: TRBD1
j_gene: TRBJ1-5
CDR3aa: CASSDSRGQGQPQHF
CDR3nt: TGCGCCAGCAGTGATTCCAGGGGGCAAGGGCAGCCCCAGCATTTT

abundance: .
v_gene: TRBV9
d_gene: .
j_gene: TRBJ2-7
CDR3aa: CASSVGWTAVYEQYF
CDR3nt: TGTGCCAGCAGCGTAGGGTGGACAGCGGTCTACGAGCAGTACTTC

abundance: .
v_gene: TRBV18
d_gene: .
j_gene: TRBJ1-1
CDR3aa: CASSPGGPRVDTEAFF
CDR3nt: TGTGCCAGCTCACCAGGAGGGCCCCGGGTGGACACTGAAGCTTTCTTT

abundance: .
v_gene: TRBV18
d_gene: .
j_gene: TRBJ2-5
CDR3aa: CASSPRLLEKNQETQYF
CDR3nt: TGTGCCAGCTCACCACGCCTACTAGAGAAGAACCAAGAGACCCAGTACTTC

abundance: .
v_gene: TRBV12-3/TRBV12-4
d_gene: .
j_gene: TRBJ1-1
CDR3aa: CASSQQRNTEAFF
CDR3nt: TGTGCCAGCAGTCAACAGAGGAACACTGAAGCTTTCTTT

abundance: .
v_gene: TRBV28
d_gene: .
j_gene: TRBJ2-7
CDR3aa: CASTSYASGGPYEQYF
CDR3nt: TGTGCCAGCACCTCCTATGCGTCGGGTGGCCCCTACGAGCAGTACTTC

abundance: .
v_gene: TRBV3-1/TRBV3-2
d_gene: TRBD1
j_gene: TRBJ1-1
CDR3aa: CASTLKGAKTEAFF
CDR3nt: TGTGCCAGCACCCTGAAGGGGGCAAAAACTGAAGCTTTCTTT

abundance: .
v_gene: TRBV18
d_gene: .
j_gene: TRBJ2-1
CDR3aa: CASSRGPIADNEQFF
CDR3nt: TGTGCCAGCTCACGAGGGCCGATCGCAGACAATGAGCAGTTCTTC

abundance: .
v_gene: TRBV7-9
d_gene: TRBD1
j_gene: TRBJ1-2
CDR3aa: CASGRQGANGYTF
CDR3nt: TGTGCCAGCGGAAGACAGGGGGCAAATGGCTACACCTTC

abundance: .
v_gene: TRBV30
d_gene: TRBD1
j_gene: TRBJ1-1
CDR3aa: CAWEGQGDTEAFF
CDR3nt: TGTGCCTGGGAGGGACAGGGGGACACTGAAGCTTTCTTT

abundance: .
v_gene: TRBV5-1
d_gene: TRBD1
j_gene: TRBJ2-3
CDR3aa: CASSSGTGPGDTQYF
CDR3nt: TGCGCCAGCAGTTCCGGGACAGGACCAGGGGATACGCAGTATTTT

abundance: few
v_gene: TRBV29-1
d_gene: TRBD1
j_gene: TRBJ2-2
CDR3aa: CSAKGQANTGELFF
CDR3nt: TGCAGCGCTAAGGGACAGGCTAACACCGGGGAGCTGTTTTTT

abundance: .
v_gene: TRBV24-1
d_gene: TRBD1
j_gene: TRBJ2-3
CDR3aa: CATGDRGRTDTQYF
CDR3nt: TGTGCCACCGGGGACAGGGGCAGGACAGATACGCAGTATTTT

abundance: .
v_gene: TRBV7-9
d_gene: TRBD1
j_gene: TRBJ2-7
CDR3aa: CASSPPGQSAYEQYF
CDR3nt: TGTGCCAGCAGCCCACCGGGACAGTCGGCCTACGAGCAGTACTTC

abundance: few
v_gene: TRBV24-1
d_gene: TRBD1
j_gene: TRBJ2-1
CDR3aa: CATSDLGQGEQFF
CDR3nt: TGTGCCACCAGTGATTTGGGACAGGGTGAGCAGTTCTTC

abundance: .
v_gene: TRBV19
d_gene: .
j_gene: TRBJ2-7
CDR3aa: CASSIYGQVDEQYF
CDR3nt: TGTGCCAGTAGTATATACGGTCAGGTAGACGAGCAGTACTTC

abundance: .
v_gene: TRBV5-1
d_gene: .
j_gene: TRBJ2-5
CDR3aa: CASSLGGGQETQYF
CDR3nt: TGCGCCAGCAGCTTGGGAGGGGGCCAAGAGACCCAGTACTTC

abundance: .
v_gene: TRBV9
d_gene: .
j_gene: TRBJ2-1
CDR3aa: CASSVEGTSINEQFF
CDR3nt: TGTGCCAGCAGCGTAGAGGGTACTAGCATCAATGAGCAGTTCTTC

abundance: .
v_gene: TRBV4-2
d_gene: TRBD1
j_gene: TRBJ1-2
CDR3aa: CASSQHMTGAENGYTF
CDR3nt: TGTGCCAGCAGCCAACACATGACAGGGGCGGAGAATGGCTACACCTTC

abundance: .
v_gene: TRBV2
d_gene: .
j_gene: TRBJ2-1
CDR3aa: CASSHPTGYNEQFF
CDR3nt: TGTGCCAGCAGTCACCCGACTGGATACAATGAGCAGTTCTTC

abundance: .
v_gene: TRBV9
d_gene: TRBD1
j_gene: TRBJ1-1
CDR3aa: CASSATTGGNTEAFF
CDR3nt: TGTGCCAGCAGCGCCACGACAGGGGGGAACACTGAAGCTTTCTTT

abundance: many
v_gene: TRBV10-3
d_gene: TRBD1
j_gene: TRBJ1-1
CDR3aa: CAIRGQVGNTEAFF
CDR3nt: TGTGCCATCAGGGGACAGGTCGGTAACACTGAAGCTTTCTTT

abundance: .
v_gene: TRBV5-1
d_gene: .
j_gene: TRBJ2-1
CDR3aa: CASSLDVLATYNEQFF
CDR3nt: TGCGCCAGCAGCTTGGATGTCCTAGCCACCTACAATGAGCAGTTCTTC

abundance: once
v_gene: TRBV11-2
d_gene: .
j_gene: TRBJ1-6
CDR3aa: CASSLVGGANNSPLHF
CDR3nt: TGTGCCAGCAGCTTAGTTGGGGGGGCAAATAATTCACCCCTCCACTTT

abundance: .
v_gene: TRBV5-1
d_gene: TRBD2
j_gene: TRBJ2-2
CDR3aa: CASRRAGLGDTGELFF
CDR3nt: TGCGCCAGCAGACGTGCAGGACTAGGGGACACCGGGGAGCTGTTTTTT

abundance: .
v_gene: TRBV19
d_gene: TRBD1
j_gene: TRBJ1-6
CDR3aa: CASSIGTGGSSPLHF
CDR3nt: TGTGCCAGTAGTATTGGTACAGGGGGTAGTTCACCCCTCCACTTT

abundance: .
v_gene: TRBV9
d_gene: .
j_gene: TRBJ2-7
CDR3aa: CASNGREGHSYEQYF
CDR3nt: TGTGCCAGCAACGGGCGAGAGGGACACTCCTACGAGCAGTACTTC

abundance: .
v_gene: TRBV5-4
d_gene: TRBD1
j_gene: TRBJ1-4
CDR3aa: CASSSSTGQGEKLFF
CDR3nt: TGTGCCAGCAGCTCAAGTACTGGACAGGGCGAAAAACTGTTTTTT

abundance: .
v_gene: TRBV7-8
d_gene: .
j_gene: TRBJ1-4
CDR3aa: CASSLIIGGGEKLFF
CDR3nt: TGTGCCAGCAGCCTAATCATCGGGGGTGGCGAAAAACTGTTTTTT

abundance: .
v_gene: TRBV7-2
d_gene: TRBD2
j_gene: TRBJ2-5
CDR3aa: CASSLGTSGASDGTQYF
CDR3nt: TGTGCCAGCAGCTTAGGAACTAGCGGGGCCTCTGACGGGACCCAGTACTTC